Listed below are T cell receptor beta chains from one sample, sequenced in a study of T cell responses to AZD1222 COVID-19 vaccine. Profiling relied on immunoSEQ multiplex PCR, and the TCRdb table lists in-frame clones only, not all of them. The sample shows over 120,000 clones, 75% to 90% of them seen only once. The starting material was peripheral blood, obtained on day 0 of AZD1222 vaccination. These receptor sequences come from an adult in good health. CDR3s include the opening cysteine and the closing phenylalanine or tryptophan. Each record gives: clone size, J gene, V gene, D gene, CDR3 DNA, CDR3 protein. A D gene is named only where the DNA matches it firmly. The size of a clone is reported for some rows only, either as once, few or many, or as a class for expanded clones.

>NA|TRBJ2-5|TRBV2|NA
TGTGCCAGCACATATTGGGGAAGGCCCCAAGAGACCCAGTACTTC
CASTYWGRPQETQYF
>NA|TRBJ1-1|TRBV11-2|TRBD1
TGTGCCAGCAGCTTAAGGGCCTCCGGGACAGGCCGAGGAACTGAAGCTTTCTTT
CASSLRASGTGRGTEAFF
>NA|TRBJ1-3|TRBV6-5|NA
TGTGCCAGCAGTAAGGGGTTCTCTGGAAACACCATATATTTT
CASSKGFSGNTIYF
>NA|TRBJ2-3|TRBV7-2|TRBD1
TGTGCCAGCAGCGTCGACAGGGGTCGGGGAGATACGCAGTATTTT
CASSVDRGRGDTQYF
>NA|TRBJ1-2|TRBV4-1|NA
TGCGCCAGCAGCCAAGCCCCGGGGGCCCATGGCTACACCTTC
CASSQAPGAHGYTF
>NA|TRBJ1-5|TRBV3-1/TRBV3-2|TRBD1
TGTGCCAGCAGCCCAGGGGGGGTTCAGCCCCAGCATTTT
CASSPGGVQPQHF
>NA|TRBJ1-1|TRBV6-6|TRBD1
TGTGCCAGCAGTTATGCCGGGACAGGGGCTTTCTTT
CASSYAGTGAFF
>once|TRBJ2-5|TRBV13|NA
TGTGCCAGCAGCTGGGACCGGCAAGAGACCCAGTACTTC
CASSWDRQETQYF
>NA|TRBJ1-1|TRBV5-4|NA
TGTGCCAGCAGCTTGGGGGGGCTCCCTGGGGCTTTCTTT
CASSLGGLPGAFF
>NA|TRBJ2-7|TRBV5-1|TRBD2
TGCGCCAGCAGCCCCACCTCGGGACTAGCGGGTTACCCCTCCTACGAGCAGTACTTC
CASSPTSGLAGYPSYEQYF
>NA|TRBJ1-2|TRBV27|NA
TGTGCCAGCAGTTTACAGCGGGACTATGGCTACACCTTC
CASSLQRDYGYTF
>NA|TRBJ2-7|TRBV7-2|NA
TGTGCCAGCAGCTTAGGGGCTGGGCAGGGCCTACACTTC
CASSLGAGQGLHF
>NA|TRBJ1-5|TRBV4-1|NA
TGCGCCAGCAGCCAAATAGACAATTCCAATCAGCCCCAGCATTTT
CASSQIDNSNQPQHF
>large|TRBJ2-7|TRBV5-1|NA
TGCGCCAGCAGCTGGGACAAAACCTACGAGCAGTACTTC
CASSWDKTYEQYF
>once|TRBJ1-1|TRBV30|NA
TGTGCTTCGGAGGCTGCGGGTGGAGGGGGGACTGAAGCTTTCTTT
CASEAAGGGGTEAFF
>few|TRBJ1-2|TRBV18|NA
TGTGCCAGCTCCCTGGACGAACGATCCAACTATGGCTACACCTTC
CASSLDERSNYGYTF
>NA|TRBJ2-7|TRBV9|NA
TGTGCCAGCAGCGTGGGCACCTCTATCTCCTACGAGCAGTACTTC
CASSVGTSISYEQYF
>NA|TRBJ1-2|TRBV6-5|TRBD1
TGTGCCAGCAGCCGTACCGGGACAGGGAGTTCCTACACCTTC
CASSRTGTGSSYTF
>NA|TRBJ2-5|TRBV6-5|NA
TGTGCCAGCAGTTATCAAGAGACCCAGTACTTC
CASSYQETQYF